This entry concerns a single T cell receptor (beta chain). Its cognate antigen is unknown. This sample is drawn from a study of cytomegalovirus exposure and HLA in healthy donors. Study context: Approximately 180 million T cells yielded 120 million or so unique TCR beta sequences, as an earlier analysis found. Clustering assigned roughly 81% of the approximately 400 genotyped donors to the Caucasian-associated ancestry cluster.

The study's findings and limits: Immune exposure data for these donors was limited to CMV serostatus.

Germline CDR1 reads SGHKS; CDR2 reads YYEKEE (reference sequence). This CDR3 is built from 14 residues. V shed 6 bases, J shed 3 bases, and the junction held 9 bases outside the gene matches. The PCR made use of 60 Vbeta and 13 Jbeta primers. Measured with immunoSEQ multiplex PCR; TCRdb has only the in-frame clones, and not every one. The data show some 130,000 clones, with approximately 70% seen just once and over 1% held by the top ten. The TCR was taken from a woman in her thirties or forties in good health and CMV-seronegative. The chain uses TRBV5-5 and TRBJ2-7; 7 bases line up with TRBD1. Sequencing was carried out using PBMCs. The CDR3 is CASTLLTGNYEQYF. The CDR3 DNA follows: TGTGCCAGCACCCTCTTGACAGGGAACTACGAGCAGTACTTC.